A selection of T cell receptor beta chains follows, all from one sample in a study of shared clonotypes between healthy human individuals. The protocol was immunoSEQ multiplex PCR, while the TCRdb copy is restricted to in-frame clones and leaves out a portion. The table lists roughly 320,000 clones, 87% of them singletons. Sequencing was done on a sample of memory CD8+ T cells sorted from blood. Receptors originate from a man aged 18 to 30 in good health. Each CDR3 is given with its conserved first and last residue. The D gene is left open where the match is weak. The size of a clone is reported for some rows only, either as once, few or many, or as a class for expanded clones.

V,J,length,D,size,DNA,CDR3
TRBV7-3,TRBJ1-1,14,-,-,TGTGCCAGCAGCCTCCACACGGGGACTGTCGAAGCTTTCTTT,CASSLHTGTVEAFF
TRBV5-1,TRBJ1-1,15,-,-,TGCGCCAGCAGCTTCAGTGGGAAGGGGTACACTGAAGCTTTCTTT,CASSFSGKGYTEAFF
TRBV10-3,TRBJ1-1,13,-,-,TGTGCCATCAGTAAGCCGGGAGGAGGAAGAGCTTTCTTT,CAISKPGGGRAFF
TRBV6-5,TRBJ1-5,11,-,-,TGTGCCAGCATGGGGGGTCAGCCCCAGCATTTT,CASMGGQPQHF
TRBV5-1,TRBJ2-5,17,TRBD2,-,TGCGCCAGCAGCTTGGCTAGCGGGGGGCTTCTGGAAGAGACCCAGTACTTC,CASSLASGGLLEETQYF
TRBV7-9,TRBJ2-2,15,-,-,TGTGCCAGCAGTAACGGAGAGGTGGACACCGGGGAGCTGTTTTTT,CASSNGEVDTGELFF
TRBV2,TRBJ2-7,12,-,-,TGTGCCAGCAGTCCTTGGGATTACGAGCAGTACTTC,CASSPWDYEQYF
TRBV28,TRBJ2-3,13,-,-,TGTGCCAGCAGCCCTGGAGGGACAGATACGCAGTATTTT,CASSPGGTDTQYF
TRBV15,TRBJ1-2,16,TRBD1,-,TGTGCCACCAGCAGTGATCCCCGGGACAGGAGCGGTGGCTACACCTTC,CATSSDPRDRSGGYTF
TRBV7-8,TRBJ1-6,17,-,-,TGTGCCAGCAGCTTACTCCCCCGCTATAGGGCCAATTCACCCCTCCACTTT,CASSLLPRYRANSPLHF
TRBV28,TRBJ2-7,10,-,once,TGTGCCAGCGGGTATTACGAGCAGTACTTC,CASGYYEQYF
TRBV5-1,TRBJ1-1,15,-,-,TGCGCCAGCAGCTTGGCTGCCAGGCCACCCCTTGAAGCTTTCTTT,CASSLAARPPLEAFF
TRBV10-3,TRBJ2-7,15,-,-,TGTGCCATCAGCCTTCGCGGGACGGAAGCCTACGAGCAGTACTTC,CAISLRGTEAYEQYF